This is a list of T cell receptor beta chains from one sample in a study of T cell responses to AZD1222 COVID-19 vaccine. TCRdb's copy holds only in-frame clones and misses some; the assay was immunoSEQ multiplex PCR. The top ten clones hold about 5% of a sample with some 110,000 clones, over 90% of them seen once. The sample in question was peripheral blood, obtained on day 0 of AZD1222 vaccination. Every receptor here comes from an adult in good health. Both conserved end residues are part of each CDR3. D genes are given only for firm matches. Some rows have no size entry. The others give once, few or many, or a class for an expanded clone.

cdr3_nt,cdr3_aa,j_call,v_call,d_call,clone_size
TGTGCCAGCAGCCCAACAAGGACCGGTAATGAGCAGTTCTTC,CASSPTRTGNEQFF,TRBJ2-1,TRBV11-3,NA,NA
TGTGCCAGCAGTTACTCCCCTGCAGGGAGCACAGATACGCAGTATTTT,CASSYSPAGSTDTQYF,TRBJ2-3,TRBV6-5,NA,NA
TGTGCCAGTACCGTTACAGGGATCCCCGGGGAGCTGTTTTTT,CASTVTGIPGELFF,TRBJ2-2,TRBV19,NA,NA
TGTGCCAGTAGCAAAGGGACTAGCGGGAGTTTTGAGCAGTTCTTC,CASSKGTSGSFEQFF,TRBJ2-1,TRBV19,TRBD2,NA
TGTGCCAGCTCGCAGGCCGGAGACACAGATACGCAGTATTTT,CASSQAGDTDTQYF,TRBJ2-3,TRBV4-2,NA,NA
TGTGCCAGCAGTGAGGAAACGACAGGGTCAAATCAGCCCCAGCATTTT,CASSEETTGSNQPQHF,TRBJ1-5,TRBV6-1,TRBD1,NA
TGTGCCTGGAACGGGGGATTTGATGGCTACACCTTC,CAWNGGFDGYTF,TRBJ1-2,TRBV30,NA,once
TGTGCCAGCAGCTTATTGGTGGCGGGATTGGATACGCAGTATTTT,CASSLLVAGLDTQYF,TRBJ2-3,TRBV5-4,NA,NA
TGTGCCAGCAAAGGGACAGGGGGCACCGGGGAGCTGTTTTTT,CASKGTGGTGELFF,TRBJ2-2,TRBV7-8,TRBD1,NA
TGTGCCAGCAGTCCGCAGACAGGGAACTATGGCTACACCTTC,CASSPQTGNYGYTF,TRBJ1-2,TRBV27,TRBD1,NA
TGTGCCAGCAGCTCGAACAGGGGGCGGAACACTGAAGCTTTCTTT,CASSSNRGRNTEAFF,TRBJ1-1,TRBV5-8,TRBD1,NA
TGTGCCAGCAGTTGGGACAAATACGAGCAGTACTTC,CASSWDKYEQYF,TRBJ2-7,TRBV2,NA,NA
TGTGCCAGCAGCACCCGGGACAGGGGGCACTGGGGCTACACCTTC,CASSTRDRGHWGYTF,TRBJ1-2,TRBV11-2,TRBD1,NA
TGTGCCAGCAGCTTGAAAGGCTACCCCGGGACCCAGTACTTC,CASSLKGYPGTQYF,TRBJ2-5,TRBV11-1,NA,NA
TGCGCCAGCAGCCAAGATCGGAGGGCAGGGGCATTAAATCAGCCCCAGCATTTT,CASSQDRRAGALNQPQHF,TRBJ1-5,TRBV4-3,NA,NA
TGTGCCAGCAGGGTTGCGGGGCTTCCTAATTCACCCCTCCACTTT,CASRVAGLPNSPLHF,TRBJ1-6,TRBV6-5,NA,NA
TGTGCCAGCAAACAGGGAGATATTAATGAAGCTTTCTTT,CASKQGDINEAFF,TRBJ1-1,TRBV7-9,NA,NA
TGTGCCAGCAGCCAAGACCCCTCCCGGCGCTCCTACGAGCAGTACTTC,CASSQDPSRRSYEQYF,TRBJ2-7,TRBV3-1/TRBV3-2,NA,NA
TGTGCCAGCAGCTTTTGGATCCGGGTGTCCGGGGAGCTGTTTTTT,CASSFWIRVSGELFF,TRBJ2-2,TRBV7-2,NA,NA
TGTGCCAGCTCCCAACGGGGACAGGGGGCTGGAAGAAACGTCCTGACTTTC,CASSQRGQGAGRNVLTF,TRBJ2-6,TRBV18,TRBD1,NA
TGTGCCAGCAGCTTATCAGGACAGTGGGGCACTGAAGCTTTCTTT,CASSLSGQWGTEAFF,TRBJ1-1,TRBV7-8,NA,NA
TGTGCCAGCAGCTCAGTGCGGGGAGAGGGGGCCGGGGAGCTGTTTTTT,CASSSVRGEGAGELFF,TRBJ2-2,TRBV5-5,NA,NA